This paragraph reports one T cell receptor beta chain. This entry is derived from a study of blood T cell repertoires in COVID-19. Original processing methods: Cell counts per sample came from amplifying reference gene primers. Clones were sequenced by immunoSEQ multiplex PCR, and TCRdb holds only the in-frame ones, with some missing. The V and J calls and clone size were taken over from that table, and D and trimming were inferred from the DNA. The sample yields hundreds of thousands of clones, about 85% seen once. CDR1 is MNHEY, CDR2 SMNVEV, per germline (reference sequence). V lost 5 bases to trimming and J lost 4 bases; unmatched junction nucleotides: 16. The CDR3 loop spans 17 amino acids.

The specimen sequenced was PBMCs or T cells enriched from blood (not recorded which). The receptor comes from a woman between 45 and 60 years old who had recovered from COVID-19. This chain connects TRBV27 to TRBJ2-7, with 8 bases aligning to TRBD1. CDR3 in amino acids: CASSLYHTTGVVYEQYF. In nucleotides, the CDR3 is TGTGCCAGCAGTCTCTACCACACGACAGGGGTGGTTTACGAGCAGTACTTC.